This is a list of T cell receptor beta chains from one sample in a study of blood T cell repertoires in COVID-19. Assay: immunoSEQ multiplex PCR; the TCRdb copy retains only in-frame clones and omits some. The data hold approximately 220,000 clones, with around 82% observed a single time. Sequencing input: PBMCs or T cells enriched from blood (not recorded which). The source of these receptors is a woman aged 50 to 65 who had been exposed to COVID-19. CDR3s include the opening cysteine and the closing phenylalanine or tryptophan. Each record gives: CDR3 DNA, CDR3 protein, J gene, clone size, V gene, D gene. The D gene is left open where the match is weak. Size tells how often a clone was seen (once, few, many) or the class of an expanded clone, and some rows leave it out.

TGTGCCAGCAGCTTATCGCGGGGAGAGAACACTGAAGCTTTCTTT,CASSLSRGENTEAFF,TRBJ1-1,-,TRBV11-2,-
TGTGCCAGCAGTTACCGGACGAGGGTGTTCTTC,CASSYRTRVFF,TRBJ2-1,once,TRBV6-5,-
TGTGCCAGCAGTTCAGCAACAGGAATTAGCAATCAGCCCCAGCATTTT,CASSSATGISNQPQHF,TRBJ1-5,few,TRBV27,-
TGTGCCAGCAGCCACTCGTCGCGCATCCAAGAGACCCAGTACTTC,CASSHSSRIQETQYF,TRBJ2-5,-,TRBV16,-
TGTGCCAGCAGCGTATCTGGCGGGGGAGGGGAGACCCAGTACTTC,CASSVSGGGGETQYF,TRBJ2-5,-,TRBV9,TRBD2
TGTGCCAGCAGTAGGAGGGCAGGGTTTAGCAATCAGCCCCAGCATTTT,CASSRRAGFSNQPQHF,TRBJ1-5,-,TRBV7-2,-
TGTGCCAGCAGTACATCGGACTACACTGAAGCTTTCTTT,CASSTSDYTEAFF,TRBJ1-1,-,TRBV6-2/TRBV6-3,-
TGTGCCAGCAGCTCGCAAGGACTCACCGGGGAGCTGTTTTTT,CASSSQGLTGELFF,TRBJ2-2,few,TRBV11-2,-
TGTGCCAGCAGCCAAGGAGGCGCGGTGAACACTGAAGCTTTCTTT,CASSQGGAVNTEAFF,TRBJ1-1,-,TRBV4-2,-
TGTGCCAGCAGGCCTAGCCCTACCCTCACTCGGGAGCAGTTCTTC,CASRPSPTLTREQFF,TRBJ2-1,-,TRBV5-6,-
TGCGCCAGCAGCTTGGATGGTCAGGGGTGGGATACTGAAGCTTTCTTT,CASSLDGQGWDTEAFF,TRBJ1-1,-,TRBV5-1,-
TGTGCCACCAGTGCAAGCGGGGGGGCCAATGAGCAGTTCTTC,CATSASGGANEQFF,TRBJ2-1,once,TRBV24-1,TRBD2
TGTGCCAGCAATCTAGAGGGCTATCTCGGTACGCAGTATTTT,CASNLEGYLGTQYF,TRBJ2-3,-,TRBV6-5,-
TGTGCCAGCAGTTCATTAGGACAGGGAGGCTACACCTTC,CASSSLGQGGYTF,TRBJ1-2,-,TRBV12-3/TRBV12-4,TRBD1
TGTGCTAGTGGTTTGGAGGTCCTCCAAGGGGGGGTCACTGAAGCTTTCTTT,CASGLEVLQGGVTEAFF,TRBJ1-1,-,TRBV12-5,-
TGTGCCAGCAGCTTGAGACCGGGGCTAGCGGGGGGTACTAGCACAGATACGCAGTATTTT,CASSLRPGLAGGTSTDTQYF,TRBJ2-3,-,TRBV7-3,TRBD2
TGTGCCAGCAGCCCCCGGGGGGCCCTCACAGATACGCAGTATTTT,CASSPRGALTDTQYF,TRBJ2-3,few,TRBV6-2/TRBV6-3,-
TGTGCCAGCAACACCGATTTACTGCCTGGAGGGACCCAGTACTTC,CASNTDLLPGGTQYF,TRBJ2-5,-,TRBV5-6,-
TGTGCCAGCAGCGTAGCTTCAGGGACTGGAAACACCATATATTTT,CASSVASGTGNTIYF,TRBJ1-3,few,TRBV9,-
TGTGCCAGCAGTTGGGGGGATACGAATGAAGCTTTCTTT,CASSWGDTNEAFF,TRBJ1-1,-,TRBV6-5,-
TGTGCCAGCAGCTACGCTGCCCCGGCGGGACAGGGGATCTACGAGCAGTACTTC,CASSYAAPAGQGIYEQYF,TRBJ2-7,few,TRBV27,TRBD1
TGTGCCAGCAGCTTAGGGACGGGGGAGACCCAGTACTTC,CASSLGTGETQYF,TRBJ2-5,-,TRBV7-8,-
TGTGCCAGCAGCTTAGGAAGGCAGGGGTATGGCTACACCTTC,CASSLGRQGYGYTF,TRBJ1-2,-,TRBV7-2,-
TGTGCCAGCAGTAAGGACAGGTCCTATGGCTACACCTTC,CASSKDRSYGYTF,TRBJ1-2,-,TRBV12-3/TRBV12-4,TRBD1
TGCGCCAGCAGCCAAGAGCCGGGACTCACAGATACGCAGTATTTT,CASSQEPGLTDTQYF,TRBJ2-3,once,TRBV4-1,-
TGTGCCAGCAGCTTAGCGGGGGTCGTTGATAATTCACCCCTCCACTTT,CASSLAGVVDNSPLHF,TRBJ1-6,-,TRBV13,-
TGTGCCAGCAGCTTAGTCGGGGGGGCGCTTACCGGGGAGCTGTTTTTT,CASSLVGGALTGELFF,TRBJ2-2,-,TRBV7-2,TRBD2